This T cell receptor (beta chain) was sequenced for a study of T cell changes during pregnancy in multiple sclerosis (dated by TCRdb to the late 2010s). Some background on the complete study: In women with multiple sclerosis, the researchers looked at how the T cell repertoire shifted as pregnancy progressed.

In the germline V gene, CDR1 corresponds to SGHTA and CDR2 to FQGTGA. The CDR3 holds 16 amino acids from the cysteine to the phenylalanine. CDR3 DNA is the only sequence kept; it has 48 bases, read in frame from the first base. V loses 5 bases at its end and J loses 2 bases; junction bases beyond the gene matches: 5. About this clone itself: The clone's antigen remains unknown. No base-level quality is on record; no much larger clone is a single base apart.

The method was the immunoSEQ multiplex PCR assay. Drawn from immuneACCESS, this table holds only the in-frame rearrangements with V and J called that TCRdb kept. Clones are partly lost; checked studies trace under half to an unresolved V gene and leave the rest unexplained. The sample table holds fewer than 50,000 clones, of which around 90% were seen once. Clones ranked in the top ten supply 0.58% of the sample. The TCR comes from a female donor with multiple sclerosis, enrolled in a pregnancy study. The chain joins TRBV7-3 to TRBJ2-1; 11 middle bases align to TRBD2. The sequencing here drew on CD4+ T cells from peripheral blood mononuclear cells, taken in the first trimester of pregnancy. The CDR3 loop reads CASSQPGLAAYNEQFF. The nucleotide sequence reads as follows: TGTGCCAGCAGCCAACCGGGACTAGCGGCCTACAATGAGCAGTTCTTC.